This T cell receptor (beta chain) originates from a study of T-cell reconstitution after alpha-beta-depleted transplantation in children (dated by TCRdb to 2016 to 2017). Context from the whole study: The study quantitatively tracked T-cell immune reconstitution after TCRalphabeta/CD19-depleted allogeneic hematopoietic cell transplantation in children using TCR repertoire profiling.

The library was prepared using PCR. TCRdb records Illumina HiSeq 2500 as the sequencer. TCR libraries were prepared with molecular barcoding, using unique molecular identifiers to normalize TCRbeta repertoire quantification. In TCRdb, the public reads were trimmed at Q25 with fastp and aligned with MiXCR, with productive beta chains retained. A single entry per CDR3 protein holds the most common genes and DNA from its merged rows. The sample has about a million distinct CDR3 sequences on record, 25% to 35% of them singletons. 25% to 35% of the sample comes from the top ten. This clonotype occurred a few times. Its antigen is still unknown. No much larger clone is present one base from it, and per-base qualities are unavailable. Findings and caveats that apply to the study as a whole: The apparently early alphabetaT-cell count recovery about two months after transplant was reportedly dependent on only several hundred rapidly expanded clones derived from non-depleted graft cells. The high TCRbeta diversity at day 60 in some patients was ascribed to recipient T cells and intrathymic progenitors that had survived conditioning. Hyperexpanded clone frequencies declined over subsequent months; after one year, T-cell counts and TCRbeta diversity were mostly attributed to newly produced T cells.

CDR1 and CDR2, per the germline V gene (reference sequence), are DFQATT and SNEGSKA. Its CDR3 holds 16 amino acids, cysteine through phenylalanine. Solely the CDR3 DNA is kept, with 48 bases framed from the first base. The V and J ends are trimmed by 3 bases and 6 bases, leaving 18 bases between them. The treatment or condition label of this sample denotes: allogeneic hematopoietic cell transplantation with graft depleted of TCRalphabeta T cells and CD19 B cells. Transplant recipients were children who received TCRalphabeta/CD19-depleted allogeneic hematopoietic cell grafts. The sample consisted of PBMCs, mostly from graft donor cells, taken 360 days after TCRalphabeta/CD19-depleted stem cell transplant. The sequence was collected from a boy younger than two who had a stem cell transplant for SCID, so the T cells may come from the graft donor. The chain is encoded by TRBV20-1 joined to TRBJ1-6; there is no confident call for the D gene. The CDR3 in this case is CSASKRPGGLNSPLHF. The bases read TGCAGTGCTAGTAAACGTCCAGGCGGTCTTAATTCACCCCTCCACTTT.